The 29 T cell receptor beta chains below come from one sample, sequenced in a study of T cell repertoires in cytomegalovirus infection. Using its own MiXCR run on the reads, TCRdb lists one record per CDR3 protein. Among approximately 600,000 distinct CDR3 sequences listed, approximately 40% were seen once. Antigens for these TCRs are unknown. Sequenced here: cultured PBMCs, sampled from culture after CMV antigen stimulation. The receptor set was obtained from a human donor in good health (CMV status not recorded). Some clones in this sample may be carry-over from other donors' samples.

The rearrangement uses TRBV11-2 and TRBJ2-5; no reliable D call. The ends were cut back, 3 bases at V and 0 bases at J, with 11 bases in the middle. The CDR3 loop spans 15 amino acids. The germline V gene encodes CDR1 SGHAT and CDR2 FQNNGV. The CDR3 DNA reads TGTGCCAGCAGCTTCCGGACCCGGTACCAAGAGACCCAGTACTTC. Translated: CASSFRTRYQETQYF.

This clonotype occurred many times. The chain recombines TRBV7-8 with TRBJ2-3, with TRBD1 as a possible D gene (5 bases). Per the germline V gene, CDR1 is SGHVS and CDR2 is FQNEAQ. V gave up 5 bases and J gave up 0 bases, with 9 bases separating them. The CDR3 is 14 residues long. CDR3 sequence reads: CASSLQGSTDTQYF. CDR3 DNA sequence: TGTGCCAGCAGCCTTCAGGGTAGCACAGATACGCAGTATTTT.

This clonotype was counted only a few times. The rearrangement links TRBV11-1 to TRBJ2-3, with D possibly called TRBD1 or TRBD2 (6 bases each). The germline CDR1 and CDR2 sequences are SGHAT and FQDESV (reference sequence). The length of the CDR3 is 15 residues. V gave up 0 bases and J gave up 2 bases, with 9 bases separating them. The CDR3 nucleotides are TGTGCCAGCAGCTTAGCACGGGGGCCCACAGATACGCAGTATTTT. Its translation is CASSLARGPTDTQYF.

The chain uses TRBV19 and TRBJ1-1; possible D gene TRBD1, 6 bases. This CDR3 is 15 amino acids long. Trimming stripped 5 bases from V and 3 bases from J, with 16 bases between. Looked up from germline, CDR1 is LNHDA and CDR2 is SQIVND (reference sequence). The DNA of the CDR3 is TGTGCCAGTAGTTTTGCAGGCAGGGGCGACACTGAAGCTTTCTTT. As protein: CASSFAGRGDTEAFF.

This clonotype was observed a handful of times. A read error may account for a junction end that differs from germline. V and J are TRBV4-1 and TRBJ1-4; a weak D match, TRBD1 (6 bases). Per germline, CDR1 MGHRA and CDR2 YSYEKL. This CDR3 region has 15 residues. CDR3: CASSQDGGANEKLFF. CDR3 DNA sequence: TGCGCCAGCAGCCAAGATGGGGGGGCTAACGAAAAACTGTTTTTT.

V is TRBV20-1 and J is TRBJ1-3; D is unresolved. Per the germline V gene, CDR1 is DFQATT and CDR2 is SNEGSKA (reference sequence). The CDR3 covers 12 residues. V was trimmed by 5 bases and J by 5 bases, leaving 10 bases between them. The CDR3 reads CSAADMRNTIYF. The CDR3 DNA follows: TGCAGTGCTGCAGACATGCGAAACACCATATATTTT.

This clonotype has ten or more counts. V gene TRBV7-2 combines with J gene TRBJ2-3, with 10 bases identical to TRBD1. In germline, CDR1 is SGHTA, CDR2 FQGNSA. Unmatched junction bases numbered 6, after V lost 4 bases and J lost 8 bases. This CDR3 is 14 amino acids long. The CDR3 here is CASSSRQGAGTQYF. In DNA, the CDR3 is TGTGCCAGCAGCTCGCGACAGGGGGCGGGTACGCAGTATTTT.

The chain is built from TRBV7-6 and TRBJ2-3; 14 nucleotides agree with TRBD2. The J segment lost 8 bases and the V segment lost 7 bases, leaving 11 bases of the junction unmatched. Germline CDR1 SGHVS, CDR2 FNYEAQ. The CDR3 contains 16 residues. The DNA for the CDR3 is TGTGCCAGCAATCTCAGGGGACTAGCGGGAGCTGTTACGCAGTATTTT. Its protein is CASNLRGLAGAVTQYF.

This clonotype was detected ten times or more. The rearrangement uses TRBV7-8 and TRBJ2-1; D possibly corresponds to TRBD1 (5 bases). This CDR3 has 15 residues. V dropped 0 bases and J dropped 5 bases, with 11 bases sitting between them. The germline V gene encodes CDR1 SGHVS and CDR2 FQNEAQ. CDR3 residues: CASSLAGWGDNEQFF. CDR3 DNA: TGTGCCAGCAGCTTAGCCGGTTGGGGCGACAATGAGCAGTTCTTC. Together with reference TRBV7-8 and TRBJ2-1, the CDR3 gives the full variable domain: GAGVSQSPRYKVAKRGQDVALRCDPISGHVSLFWYQQALGQGPEFLTYFQNEAQLDKSGLPSDRFFAERPEGSVSTLKIQRTQQEDSAVYLCASSLAGWGDNEQFFGPGTRLTVL.

The rearrangement joins TRBV5-1 to TRBJ1-2, with D possibly being TRBD1 (5 bases). Germline-derived CDR1 and CDR2 are SGHRS and YFSETQ. The CDR3 totals 15 residues. Trimming removed 0 bases from V and 5 bases from J, with 14 bases in between. The CDR3, as DNA: TGCGCCAGCAGCTTGGAAGGCCTGGGGCCGTATGGCTACACCTTC. The encoded protein is CASSLEGLGPYGYTF.

The rearrangement joins TRBV12-3 or TRBV12-4 to TRBJ2-2; 7 positions agree with TRBD2. Trimming cost V 7 bases and J 1 base; bases outside gene matches: 6. This CDR3 is built from 15 residues. CDR3 nucleotide sequence: TGTGCCAGCACATTCGGGAGGCGGAACACCGGGGAGCTGTTTTTT. Its translation: CASTFGRRNTGELFF.

The sample holds many counts of this clonotype. The rearrangement joins TRBV7-2 to TRBJ2-7, with D hard to call. Germline loops: CDR1 SGHTA, CDR2 FQGNSA. V was cut by 3 bases and J by 4 bases, with 7 bases left in between. This CDR3 is 12 amino acids long. The chain's CDR3 is CASSFGLYEQYF. In DNA, the CDR3 is TGTGCCAGCAGCTTTGGTTTATACGAGCAGTACTTC.

This clonotype was seen more than once but under ten times. This sequence joins TRBV28 and TRBJ2-1; 7 bases fit TRBD1. The CDR3 has 13 amino acids. The V gene's germline CDR1 is MDHEN and CDR2 SYDVKM. J was trimmed by 8 bases and V by 3 bases; bases with no gene match: 4. In nucleotides, the CDR3 is TGTGCCAGCAGTTTGAGGGGGCGCGATGAGCAGTTCTTC. Residues: CASSLRGRDEQFF.

This clonotype was detected only a few times. This chain links TRBV5-1 with TRBJ2-3; a weak D match, TRBD1 (6 bases). CDR3 length: 16 amino acids. The germline V gene has CDR1 SGHRS and CDR2 YFSETQ. V lost 4 bases, J lost 0 bases, and 15 bases lay in between. The CDR3 DNA follows: TGCGCCAGCAGCCTACAGGGTTCCTCTAGCACAGATACGCAGTATTTT. It encodes CASSLQGSSSTDTQYF.

The chain recombines TRBV5-6 with TRBJ2-7; 9 positions agree with TRBD1. From germline, CDR1 is SGHDT and CDR2 YYEEEE. After removal of 4 bases from V and 3 bases from J, the junction contained 8 bases not matched to a gene. This CDR3 is 15 amino acids long. CDR3 sequence reads: CASSRGTGKFYEQYF. CDR3 nucleotides: TGTGCCAGCAGCCGGGGGACAGGGAAGTTCTACGAGCAGTACTTC. The whole variable domain, remainder taken from reference TRBV5-6 and TRBJ2-7, is DAGVTQSPTHLIKTRGQQVTLRCSPKSGHDTVSWYQQALGQGPQFIFQYYEEEERQRGNFPDRFSGHQFPNYSSELNVNALLLGDSALYLCASSRGTGKFYEQYFGPGTRLTVT.

The chain employs TRBV28 and TRBJ2-6, with 8 bases that match TRBD1. The ends lost 5 bases at V and 3 bases at J; junction bases unmatched: 9. Germline V lookup: CDR1 MDHEN, CDR2 SYDVKM. The CDR3 has 17 residues. The CDR3 protein is CASSIRGLGYGANVLTF. In DNA form, the CDR3 reads TGTGCCAGCAGTATCAGGGGGCTAGGCTATGGGGCCAACGTCCTGACTTTC.

Here the CDR3 reads CASSTPVGNKDNEQFF. The CDR3 DNA reads TGTGCCAGCAGCACACCGGTGGGGAACAAAGACAATGAGCAGTTCTTC. The rearrangement links TRBV11-2 to TRBJ2-1, with D unresolved. With 5 bases removed from V and 5 bases from J, the gap between germline ends came to 19 bases. The CDR3 has 16 residues. In germline, CDR1 is SGHAT, CDR2 FQNNGV.

This clonotype was counted between two and nine times. J is TRBJ2-7 and V is TRBV2; 13 positions match TRBD2. Germline values: CDR1 SNHLY, CDR2 FYNNEI. The CDR3 has 16 residues. The junction had 7 bases not matched to a gene; V was cut back by 6 bases and J by 2 bases. The CDR3 here is CASSNIGTSGTYEQYF. For the CDR3, the DNA is TGTGCCAGCAGCAACATCGGGACTAGCGGGACCTACGAGCAGTACTTC.

This clonotype has more than one count but fewer than ten. This chain uses TRBV20-1 with TRBJ2-7; D not certain. Germline CDR1 reads DFQATT; CDR2 reads SNEGSKA (reference sequence). The V end was cut by 5 bases, the J end by 2 bases, with 7 bases between. This CDR3 is built from 11 residues. CDR3 sequence reads: CSASNPYEQYF. CDR3 coding DNA: TGCAGTGCTTCAAATCCCTACGAGCAGTACTTC.

The rearrangement links TRBV29-1 to TRBJ2-7; 8 bases are a match to TRBD1. The V gene end was trimmed by 4 bases and the J gene end by 0 bases; junction bases not matched to a gene: 8. Per germline, CDR1 SQVTM and CDR2 ANQGSEA. This CDR3 spans 15 amino acids. The CDR3 loop reads CSVVEGQDTSYEQYF. The CDR3 DNA is TGCAGCGTTGTGGAGGGACAGGACACCTCCTACGAGCAGTACTTC.

This clonotype has more than one count but fewer than ten. The genes are TRBV19 and TRBJ1-6; 7 bases line up with TRBD1. Trimming took 6 bases from V and 10 from J; bases not matched to a gene: 9. Germline CDR1 reads LNHDA; CDR2 reads SQIVND (reference sequence). This CDR3 has 14 residues. The CDR3 coding sequence is TGTGCCAGTAGCCCCGACAGGGAATACTCACCCCTCCACTTT. Amino acid sequence: CASSPDREYSPLHF. Full variable domain (outside the CDR3, taken from reference TRBV19 and TRBJ1-6): DGGITQSPKYLFRKEGQNVTLSCEQNLNHDAMYWYRQDPGQGLRLIYYSQIVNDFQKGDIAEGYSVSREKKESFPLTVTSAQKNPTAFYLCASSPDREYSPLHFGNGTRLTVT.

This clonotype occurred once. The chain links TRBV7-2 to TRBJ1-6; no definite D call. The germline gives CDR1 SGHTA, CDR2 FQGNSA. The CDR3 spans 18 residues. V gave up 7 bases and J gave up 0 bases, with 19 bases separating them. The CDR3 bases are TGTGCCAGCAACCCGACCCCGAGCTTGAGCTCCTATAATTCACCCCTCCACTTT. It yields the protein CASNPTPSLSSYNSPLHF.

The genes are TRBV7-2 and TRBJ2-3; TRBD2 aligns across 12 bases. CDR1 is SGHTA, CDR2 FQGNSA, per germline. The CDR3 consists of 15 residues. V gave up 5 bases and J gave up 5 bases; unmatched junction bases: 5. CDR3 DNA sequence: TGTGCCAGCAGCGGAAGACTAGCGGGAGTAGATACGCAGTATTTT. It codes for CASSGRLAGVDTQYF.

The chain joins TRBV18 to TRBJ1-1; unclear D gene. The CDR3 runs to 16 residues. V was cut by 3 bases and J by 0 bases, with 14 bases left in between. The germline gives CDR1 KGHSH, CDR2 LQKENI. In DNA form, the CDR3 reads TGTGCCAGCTCACCTATGGGTGGCCACCTGAACACTGAAGCTTTCTTT. Its protein product is CASSPMGGHLNTEAFF.

V and J are TRBV14 and TRBJ2-5, with TRBD1 matching over 7 bases. CDR3 length equals 14 residues. Germline V CDR1 and CDR2: SGHDN, FVKESK. Trimming took 2 bases from V and 5 from J; bases not matched to a gene: 5. The CDR3 reads CASSQRGREETQYF. The CDR3, as DNA: TGTGCCAGCAGCCAAAGGGGGCGCGAGGAGACCCAGTACTTC.

The chain links TRBV18 to TRBJ2-5; 8 positions agree with TRBD2. The trim removed 3 bases at V and 2 bases at J, leaving 8 bases unmatched. In germline, CDR1 is KGHSH, CDR2 LQKENI. The CDR3 covers 16 residues. CDR3 nucleotide sequence: TGTGCCAGCTCACCTCCCGGGACTAGGAGGCAAGAGACCCAGTACTTC. Amino acids: CASSPPGTRRQETQYF.

The CDR3 protein is CASSPRPGPLLDEQFF. The CDR3 DNA sequence: TGTGCCAGCAGCCCCCGCCCGGGACCCCTCCTTGATGAGCAGTTCTTC. The chain combines TRBV11-2 with TRBJ2-1, with D perhaps assigned TRBD1 or TRBD2 (5 bases each). V lost 5 bases and J 8 bases, leaving 22 bases between the germline ends. The germline V gene encodes CDR1 SGHAT and CDR2 FQNNGV. CDR3 length: 16 residues.

J is TRBJ2-7 and V is TRBV6-1; D is possibly TRBD1 or TRBD2 (7 bases each). CDR1 is MNHNS and CDR2 is SASEGT in the germline V gene. V gave up 6 bases and J gave up 5 bases, with 14 bases separating them. This CDR3 region has 13 residues. The CDR3 region has the DNA TGTGCCAGCAGGGGGGGGACAGCCCACGAGCAGTACTTC. Protein sequence: CASRGGTAHEQYF.

The chain uses TRBV12-3 or TRBV12-4 and TRBJ1-1, with TRBD1 as a possible D gene (5 bases). This CDR3 is built from 15 residues. V was shortened by 5 bases and J by 2 bases, with 15 bases between the two germline ends. The CDR3 here is CASSLKSTANTEAFF. The CDR3 region has the DNA TGTGCCAGCAGTCTCAAATCGACAGCAAACACTGAAGCTTTCTTT.